The text below deals with one T cell receptor beta chain. What it binds is not known. A read error may explain this, as a much larger clone is one base away. Constant-region reverse primers amplified full-length variable regions, followed by semi-nested Nested Universal Primer A PCR. TCRdb re-derived calls from the 5' RACE reads in MiXCR, one entry per CDR3 protein. Of tens of thousands of distinct CDR3 sequences listed, roughly 28% were seen once; the top ten hold under 2.5%. Study conclusions and caveats: Tumor Treg TCRs overlapped most with tumor naive CD4+ cells.

Naive CD4+ T cells were purified with Tregs depleted by CD25. The sequence was collected from a female donor with breast cancer. Sequenced: naive CD4+ T cells sorted from blood. Subset described: naive CD4+ T cells, CD4+CD45RA+CD25-.

Written as DNA, the CDR3 is TGCGCCAGCAGCCCCGACAGTTTTGGAAGCACCATATATTTT. Its translation: CASSPDSFGSTIYF. V and J are TRBV5-1 and TRBJ1-3; possible D gene TRBD1, 5 bases. Germline V CDR1 and CDR2: SGHRS, YFSETQ. The length of the CDR3 is 14 residues.